The 10 T cell receptor beta chains listed next were all sequenced from one sample in a study of cytomegalovirus exposure and HLA in healthy donors. Vbeta (60) and Jbeta (13) primers were used in the PCR. Here immunoSEQ multiplex PCR was the method, and the copy in TCRdb shows in-frame clones only, minus some. In total, the table holds about 65,000 clones. Sequenced: PBMCs. The receptors come from a boy aged 10-17 years in good health and CMV-seronegative.

CDR3 coding DNA: TGCGCCAGCAGCCAAGGGCAGGGGTTCGGGGGAAACACCATATATTTT. Translated: CASSQGQGFGGNTIYF. This chain links TRBV4-3 with TRBJ1-3, with D tentatively TRBD1 (6 bases). Trimming stripped 1 base from V and 4 bases from J, with 14 bases between. The CDR3 is 16 residues long. Germline assignment: CDR1 LGHNA and CDR2 YSLEER.

The chain carries TRBV30 and TRBJ1-6; TRBD1 aligns across 9 bases. The CDR3 runs to 13 residues. Germline CDR1 GTSNPN, CDR2 SVGIG (reference sequence). V lost 3 bases to trimming and J lost 10 bases; unmatched junction nucleotides: 4. The CDR3 here is CAWSPTGGSPLHF. The CDR3, as DNA: TGTGCCTGGAGCCCGACAGGGGGATCACCCCTCCACTTT.

V is TRBV30 and J is TRBJ2-1, with D maybe TRBD2 (5 bases). CDR3 length: 14 amino acids. Germline loops: CDR1 GTSNPN, CDR2 SVGIG (reference sequence). V dropped 5 bases and J dropped 5 bases, with 16 bases sitting between them. The CDR3 bases are TGTGCCTGGGTTCGAGAGGGTCTCGACAATGAGCAGTTCTTC. This encodes CAWVREGLDNEQFF.

CDR3 residues: CASSVQPGLSDEQYF. The CDR3 DNA reads as TGTGCCAGCAGCGTACAGCCGGGACTATCGGACGAGCAGTACTTC. The V gene is TRBV9, the J gene TRBJ2-7, with 7 bases aligning to TRBD2. There are 15 residues in the CDR3. Trimming removed 1 base from V and 5 bases from J; junction bases left unmatched: 9. Germline V gives CDR1 SGDLS, CDR2 YYNGEE.

V and J are TRBV9 and TRBJ2-1, with TRBD2 identical over 16 bases. The J segment lost 9 bases and the V segment lost 4 bases, leaving 7 bases of the junction unmatched. This CDR3 is built from 16 residues. Germline V gene sequence: CDR1 SGDLS, CDR2 YYNGEE. The CDR3 DNA reads as TGTGCCAGCAGCCCAGGGACTAGCGGGAGGGCGGGTGAGCAGTTCTTC. The encoded protein is CASSPGTSGRAGEQFF.

V and J are TRBV6-5 and TRBJ1-3; D is possibly TRBD1 (6 bases). V was trimmed by 8 bases and J by 0 bases, leaving 14 bases between them. CDR1 is MNHEY, CDR2 SVGAGI, per germline. The CDR3 covers 15 residues. The CDR3 DNA is TGTGCCAGCTGGGCAGGGGACTACTCTGGAAACACCATATATTTT. This gives the protein CASWAGDYSGNTIYF.

The chain carries TRBV29-1 and TRBJ1-1; D not resolved. The germline CDR1 and CDR2 sequences are SQVTM and ANQGSEA. V lost 6 bases, J lost 4 bases, and 15 bases lay in between. The CDR3 runs to 13 residues. CDR3 nucleotides: TGCAGCGTGGCGAGTCAGAGCGGCACTGAAGCTTTCTTT. It translates to CSVASQSGTEAFF.

This chain uses TRBV10-3 with TRBJ1-1, with 10 bases fitting TRBD1. The germline V gene has CDR1 ENHRY and CDR2 SYGVKD. The V and J ends lost 2 bases and 5 bases, in that order; junction bases with no gene match: 8. The CDR3 extends over 16 amino acids. CDR3 residues: CAISEASGTGVTEAFF. The CDR3, as DNA: TGTGCCATCAGTGAGGCCTCCGGGACAGGGGTTACTGAAGCTTTCTTT.

The CDR3 protein is CASRDSSNQPQHF. As DNA, the CDR3 is TGTGCCAGCAGGGACAGCTCCAATCAGCCCCAGCATTTT. The chain has TRBV25-1 and TRBJ1-5; the D gene is possibly TRBD1 (6 bases). Germline CDR1 MGHDK, CDR2 SYGVNS. CDR3 length equals 13 residues. Trimming removed 6 bases at V and 3 bases at J, with 9 bases between.

CDR3 region: CASSPSYDEQFF. CDR3 sequence (DNA): TGTGCCAGTAGTCCGAGTTACGATGAGCAGTTCTTC. The chain has TRBV19 and TRBJ2-1; the D is unclear. This CDR3 comprises 12 residues. Germline CDR1 is LNHDA and CDR2 is SQIVND (reference sequence). V was cut by 5 bases and J by 8 bases, with 10 bases left in between.